This passage covers 9 T cell receptor beta chains from one sample sequenced in a study of T cell responses to AZD1222 COVID-19 vaccine. The repertoire was sequenced with immunoSEQ multiplex PCR; TCRdb's copy has only in-frame clones and lacks some. The top ten hold about 19% of the sample, which has tens of thousands of clones, approximately 83% seen once. The sequencing used peripheral blood, collected on day 0 of AZD1222 vaccination. The receptor source for this set is an adult in good health.

This chain connects TRBV28 to TRBJ1-3; D uncertain. The CDR3 runs 14 residues. The germline CDR1 and CDR2 sequences are MDHEN and SYDVKM. V was cut by 3 bases and J by 1 base, with 7 bases left in between. The CDR3 sequence is CASSFPLSGNTIYF. DNA of the CDR3: TGTGCCAGCAGTTTCCCCCTATCTGGAAACACCATATATTTT.

J is TRBJ2-7 and V is TRBV7-2; TRBD2 matches at 14 bases. The CDR3 has 15 amino acids. V was clipped by 5 bases and J by 6 bases; unmatched bases: 6. CDR1 and CDR2 (germline): SGHTA, FQGNSA. For the CDR3, the DNA is TGTGCCAGCAGCGGACGGACTAGCGGGGGGTTCGAGCAGTACTTC. It yields the protein CASSGRTSGGFEQYF.

The V and J genes are TRBV9 and TRBJ1-1; possibly TRBD1 for D (6 bases). CDR3 length: 14 residues. Germline-derived CDR1 and CDR2 are SGDLS and YYNGEE. V was cut by 3 bases and J by 4 bases, with 13 bases left in between. DNA of the CDR3: TGTGCCAGCAGCGCCGACGGGGGCTCCACTGAAGCTTTCTTT. Translated: CASSADGGSTEAFF.

The CDR3 sequence is CSVEKTGRNGYTF. The DNA of the CDR3 is TGCAGCGTTGAAAAGACAGGGAGAAATGGCTACACCTTC. The chain couples TRBV29-1 to TRBJ1-2; 7 bases are a match to TRBD1. This CDR3 contains 13 residues. The V gene's germline CDR1 is SQVTM and CDR2 ANQGSEA. With V trimmed by 2 bases and J by 6 bases, 6 bases remained unmatched.

The V and J genes are TRBV19 and TRBJ1-2, with 11 bases lining up with TRBD1. The ends lost 4 bases at V and 2 bases at J; junction bases unmatched: 3. The germline V gene encodes CDR1 LNHDA and CDR2 SQIVND (reference sequence). This CDR3 has 15 amino acids. Here the CDR3 reads CASSRRTGGNYGYTF. CDR3 DNA sequence: TGTGCCAGTAGTAGAAGGACAGGGGGCAACTATGGCTACACCTTC.

V gene TRBV5-4 combines with J gene TRBJ2-7; 13 bases are shared with TRBD2. Germline CDR1 SGHNT, CDR2 YYREEE (reference sequence). Trimming cost V 4 bases and J 4 bases; bases outside gene matches: 8. The CDR3 runs to 16 residues. CDR3 nucleotides: TGTGCCAGCAGCCCCACTAGCGGGGGGGCTTGGTACGAGCAGTACTTC. It translates to CASSPTSGGAWYEQYF.

This sequence joins TRBV11-1 and TRBJ1-1; D is perhaps TRBD1 (5 bases). From germline, CDR1 is SGHAT and CDR2 FQDESV (reference sequence). Deletions cut 5 bases from V and 4 bases from J, with 11 bases between. The CDR3 has 13 residues. CDR3 bases: TGTGCCAGCAGCGGAGGAGGGGCCACTGAAGCTTTCTTT. This encodes CASSGGGATEAFF.

The chain carries TRBV30 and TRBJ2-7, with 7 bases fitting TRBD2. Trimming cost V 0 bases and J 2 bases; bases outside gene matches: 4. CDR1 GTSNPN and CDR2 SVGIG come from the germline V gene (reference sequence). The CDR3 covers 14 residues. The CDR3 bases are TGTGCCTGGAGTGTACGGGGGGTCACCTACGAGCAGTACTTC. Translation gives CAWSVRGVTYEQYF. Complete variable domain (other parts from reference TRBV30 and TRBJ2-7): SQTIHQWPATLVQPVGSPLSLECTVEGTSNPNLYWYRQAAGRGLQLLFYSVGIGQISSEVPQNLSASRPQDRQFILSSKKLLLSDSGFYLCAWSVRGVTYEQYFGPGTRLTVT.

A remark on this clone: This same CDR3 is encoded by further DNA sequences in the sample. The chain is built from TRBV7-9 and TRBJ1-5, with D perhaps TRBD1 (5 bases). The CDR3 consists of 13 residues. V gave up 6 bases and J gave up 2 bases, with 8 bases separating them. Germline values: CDR1 SEHNR, CDR2 FQNEAQ (reference sequence). The CDR3 sequence is CASSLQGNQPQHF. CDR3 sequence (DNA): TGTGCCAGCAGTTTACAGGGCAATCAGCCCCAGCATTTT.